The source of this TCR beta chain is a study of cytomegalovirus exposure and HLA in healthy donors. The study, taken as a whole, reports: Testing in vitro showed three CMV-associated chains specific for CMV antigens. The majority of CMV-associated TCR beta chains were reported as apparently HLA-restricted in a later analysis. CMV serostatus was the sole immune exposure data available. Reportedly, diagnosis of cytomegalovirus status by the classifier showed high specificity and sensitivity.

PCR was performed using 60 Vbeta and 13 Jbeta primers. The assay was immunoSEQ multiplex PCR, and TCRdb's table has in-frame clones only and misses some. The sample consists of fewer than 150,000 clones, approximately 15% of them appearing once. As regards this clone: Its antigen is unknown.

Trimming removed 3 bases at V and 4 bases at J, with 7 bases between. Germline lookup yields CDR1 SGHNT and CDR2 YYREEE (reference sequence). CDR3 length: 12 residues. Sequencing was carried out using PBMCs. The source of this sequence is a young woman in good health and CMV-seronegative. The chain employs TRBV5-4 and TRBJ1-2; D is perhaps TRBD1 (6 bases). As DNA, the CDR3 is TGTGCCAGCAGCTGGGACACCTATGGCTACACCTTC. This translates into CASSWDTYGYTF.